One sample yielded the 23 T cell receptor beta chains listed below, sequenced in a study of OX40 agonist ivuxolimab in advanced cancers. Only in-frame clones appear in the TCRdb table, and some are missing; sequencing was by immunoSEQ multiplex PCR. The sample contains 80,000 to 100,000 clones, roughly 94% of which appear only once. The material was CD4+ or CD8+ T cells sorted from blood, obtained in a trial of the OX40 agonist ivuxolimab. All receptors derive from an adult with an advanced solid tumor such as melanoma, head and neck, liver or kidney cancer.

The chain carries TRBV9 and TRBJ2-1, with D possibly TRBD2 on 6 matching bases. The CDR3 extends over 15 amino acids. V lost 0 bases and J 12 bases, leaving 19 bases between the germline ends. The germline CDR1 and CDR2 sequences are SGDLS and YYNGEE. CDR3 in amino acids: CASSVVGDSAERQFF. The CDR3 coding sequence is TGTGCCAGCAGCGTAGTCGGGGACTCCGCCGAGAGGCAGTTCTTC.

Only one count was recorded for this clone. The chain links TRBV10-2 to TRBJ1-4; D gene ambiguous. Trimming removed 7 bases at V and 10 bases at J, with 10 bases between. Germline V gene lookup returns CDR1 WSHSY and CDR2 SAAADI. This CDR3 contains 11 residues. CDR3 residues: CASTGAGKLFF. The DNA for the CDR3 is TGCGCCAGCACCGGTGCGGGAAAACTGTTTTTT.

The rearrangement links TRBV11-2 to TRBJ2-3, with D possibly matching TRBD1 (5 bases). The CDR3 length is 13 residues. Per germline, CDR1 SGHAT and CDR2 FQNNGV. V dropped 4 bases and J dropped 2 bases, with 7 bases sitting between them. CDR3 sequence reads: CASSSTVTDTQYF. The CDR3 nucleotides read TGTGCCAGCAGCTCGACAGTCACAGATACGCAGTATTTT.

The V call is TRBV4-1, the J call TRBJ2-6; D gene unclear. Looked up from germline, CDR1 is MGHRA and CDR2 is YSYEKL. CDR3 size: 18 residues. V lost 0 bases and J 2 bases, leaving 14 bases between the germline ends. CDR3 DNA: TGCGCCAGCAGCCAAGAAGCAGGCTTTAGCCCTGGGGCCAACGTCCTGACTTTC. Amino acids: CASSQEAGFSPGANVLTF.

This clone was seen just once. The V gene is TRBV7-6, the J gene TRBJ1-3; 9 bases agree with TRBD1. V trimming: 3 bases; J trimming: 4 bases; junction bases outside the gene matches: 4. From germline, CDR1 is SGHVS and CDR2 FNYEAQ. The CDR3 runs to 15 residues. CDR3 amino acids: CASSLGTGFGNTIYF. CDR3 coding DNA: TGTGCCAGCAGCTTGGGGACAGGGTTCGGAAACACCATATATTTT. Looking up the rest from reference TRBV7-6 and TRBJ1-3 gives the full variable domain: GAGVSQSPRYKVTKRGQDVALRCDPISGHVSLYWYRQALGQGPEFLTYFNYEAQQDKSGLPNDRFSAERPEGSISTLTIQRTEQRDSAMYRCASSLGTGFGNTIYFGEGSWLTVV.

This sequence joins TRBV5-5 and TRBJ2-7; D may be TRBD1 or TRBD2 (5 bases each). CDR3 size: 13 residues. The ends were cut back, 8 bases at V and 2 bases at J, with 14 bases in the middle. Germline CDR1 reads SGHKS; CDR2 reads YYEKEE (reference sequence). The CDR3 region has the DNA TGTGCCAGGCACCGGGACGGTACCTACGAGCAGTACTTC. Translating it yields CARHRDGTYEQYF.

The V and J genes are TRBV2 and TRBJ2-5, with TRBD2 matching 9 bases. Per the germline V gene, CDR1 is SNHLY and CDR2 is FYNNEI. V lost 2 bases, J lost 3 bases, and 13 bases stayed unmatched. This CDR3 has 18 residues. The CDR3 DNA follows: TGTGCCAGCAGTGAATACCCCATTGTGGCTAGCGGGGAAGAGACCCAGTACTTC. This sequence encodes CASSEYPIVASGEETQYF.

This chain joins TRBV4-1 and TRBJ2-3; 7 bases fit TRBD2. Germline V gene sequence: CDR1 MGHRA, CDR2 YSYEKL. The CDR3 is made up of 14 amino acids. Trimming removed 4 bases from V and 2 bases from J; junction bases left unmatched: 3. CDR3 DNA sequence: TGCGCCAGCAGCCCTCGACTAGCCACAGATACGCAGTATTTT. Its translation: CASSPRLATDTQYF.

This chain uses TRBV2 with TRBJ2-7, with TRBD1 matching 7 bases. CDR3 length equals 14 residues. The V gene's germline CDR1 is SNHLY and CDR2 FYNNEI. The J segment lost 2 bases and the V segment lost 4 bases, leaving 5 bases of the junction unmatched. This chain's CDR3 is CASSAKTGTYEQYF. In DNA, the CDR3 is TGTGCCAGCAGTGCTAAGACAGGGACCTACGAGCAGTACTTC.

The CDR3 region is CASRQGLAGTYNEQFF. Written as DNA, the CDR3 is TGTGCCAGCAGACAAGGACTAGCGGGGACTTACAATGAGCAGTTCTTC. The chain links TRBV28 to TRBJ2-1, with 12 bases identical to TRBD2. This CDR3 region has 16 residues. J gave up 4 bases and V 6 bases, and 7 bases lay outside the gene matches. Germline assignment: CDR1 MDHEN and CDR2 SYDVKM.

The chain has TRBV27 and TRBJ2-7; 7 nucleotides align to TRBD2. Germline CDR1 reads MNHEY; CDR2 reads SMNVEV (reference sequence). The ends lost 1 base at V and 4 bases at J; junction bases unmatched: 7. This CDR3 contains 15 residues. The CDR3 DNA is TGTGCCAGCAGTTTATATGCGGGGGAGGGGTACGAGCAGTACTTC. Amino acid sequence: CASSLYAGEGYEQYF.

The chain links TRBV7-9 to TRBJ2-5; D call uncertain. The DNA end lines up better with TRBJ2-7; the J call may be wrong. Germline loops: CDR1 SEHNR, CDR2 FQNEAQ (reference sequence). The CDR3 totals 15 residues. CDR3: CASSPRAQRNYEQYF. The CDR3, as DNA: TGTGCCAGCAGCCCACGGGCCCAGAGAAATTACGAGCAGTACTTC.

This chain joins TRBV6-6 and TRBJ2-1, with no clear D. Between the trimmed V and J ends, which lost 2 bases and 7 bases, there was a span of 9 bases. Germline V gene lookup returns CDR1 MNHNY and CDR2 SVGAGI (reference sequence). This CDR3 is built from 13 residues. CDR3 amino acids: CASSYLGPNEQFF. Written as DNA, the CDR3 is TGTGCCAGCAGTTACCTCGGCCCTAATGAGCAGTTCTTC.

The chain links TRBV19 to TRBJ1-2; TRBD1 is a possible D gene (6 bases). This CDR3 contains 11 residues. V lost 6 bases and J 8 bases, leaving 10 bases between the germline ends. CDR1 is LNHDA and CDR2 is SQIVND in the germline V gene (reference sequence). CDR3 DNA sequence: TGTGCCAGTAGCCCGGGGGGCGGCTACACCTTC. It translates to CASSPGGGYTF.

This rearrangement joins TRBV6-5 to TRBJ1-1; D unclear. Trimming cost V 0 bases and J 6 bases, with 5 bases left between them. The CDR3 totals 12 residues. Germline V gives CDR1 MNHEY, CDR2 SVGAGI. CDR3 amino acids: CASSYSPPEAFF. DNA of the CDR3: TGTGCCAGCAGTTACTCGCCCCCTGAAGCTTTCTTT.

The chain recombines TRBV5-1 with TRBJ2-7; perhaps TRBD1 as D (5 bases). Germline CDR1 reads SGHRS; CDR2 reads YFSETQ. The CDR3 is 8 amino acids. CDR3 DNA sequence: TGCGGGAAGGGGGAGCAGTACTTC. Translating gives CGKGEQYF. The complete variable domain, with remaining parts taken from reference TRBV5-1 and TRBJ2-7, reads KAGVTQTPRYLIKTRGQQVTLSCSPISGHRSVSWYQQTPGQGLQFLFEYFSETQRNKGNFPGRFSGRQFSNSRSEMNVSTLELGDSALYLCGKGEQYFGPGTRLTVT.

The chain employs TRBV5-1 and TRBJ2-1; D unresolved. Trimming shortened V by 1 base and J by 3 bases, and 14 bases separated the two germline ends. This CDR3 comprises 16 residues. Germline V gene lookup returns CDR1 SGHRS and CDR2 YFSETQ. CDR3 amino acids: CASSLTPRTDYNEQFF. CDR3 DNA sequence: TGCGCCAGCAGCTTGACTCCTAGAACCGACTACAATGAGCAGTTCTTC.

The chain carries TRBV6-5 and TRBJ2-3; the D gene is possibly TRBD1 (5 bases). V was pared by 2 bases and J by 3 bases, with 12 bases between. From germline, CDR1 is MNHEY and CDR2 SVGAGI. The CDR3 length is 15 residues. Written as DNA, the CDR3 is TGTGCCAGCAGTTACGGCAGGGCGGAAACAGATACGCAGTATTTT. Translation gives CASSYGRAETDTQYF.

This clone is a singleton in its sample. The genes are TRBV11-2 and TRBJ2-3, with unresolved D. The germline V and J ends were trimmed by 7 bases and 4 bases, with 9 bases remaining between them. The CDR3 extends over 12 amino acids. Germline V gene lookup returns CDR1 SGHAT and CDR2 FQNNGV. CDR3 bases: TGTGCCAGCACCTATAGACCAGATACGCAGTATTTT. The encoded protein is CASTYRPDTQYF.

The chain is built from TRBV4-1 and TRBJ2-7; the D is unclear. In germline, CDR1 is MGHRA, CDR2 YSYEKL. Trimming left V 0 bases short and J 3 bases short, with 15 bases between. The CDR3 runs 16 residues. CDR3 DNA: TGCGCCAGCAGCCAAGAGGGTGGCAGGCCCTACTACGAGCAGTACTTC. This encodes CASSQEGGRPYYEQYF.

This clone has more than one count but fewer than ten. This chain connects TRBV27 to TRBJ1-5; TRBD1 might be the D (5 bases). CDR3 length: 14 amino acids. In germline, CDR1 is MNHEY, CDR2 SMNVEV (reference sequence). V was pared by 5 bases and J by 5 bases, with 13 bases between. This CDR3 is CASSPSGPHQPQHF. As DNA, the CDR3 is TGTGCCAGCAGTCCCTCGGGACCCCATCAGCCCCAGCATTTT.

The chain joins TRBV6-4 to TRBJ2-3, with D possibly being TRBD1 or TRBD2 (6 bases each). Trimming removed 2 bases from V and 5 bases from J, with 17 bases in between. The CDR3 extends over 16 amino acids. From germline, CDR1 is MRHNA and CDR2 SNTAGT. CDR3 DNA sequence: TGTGCCAGCAGTGACGGCCTCGGGGGCCTCCAAGATACGCAGTATTTT. Its translation: CASSDGLGGLQDTQYF.

The V gene is TRBV2, the J gene TRBJ2-7, with 10 bases fitting TRBD1. This CDR3 comprises 16 residues. CDR1 is SNHLY and CDR2 is FYNNEI in the germline V gene. J lost 7 bases, V lost 3 bases, and 12 bases had no gene match. In DNA form, the CDR3 reads TGTGCCAGCAGTGACATGTCCGGGACAGGGGTATGGGAGCAGTACTTC. It specifies CASSDMSGTGVWEQYF.